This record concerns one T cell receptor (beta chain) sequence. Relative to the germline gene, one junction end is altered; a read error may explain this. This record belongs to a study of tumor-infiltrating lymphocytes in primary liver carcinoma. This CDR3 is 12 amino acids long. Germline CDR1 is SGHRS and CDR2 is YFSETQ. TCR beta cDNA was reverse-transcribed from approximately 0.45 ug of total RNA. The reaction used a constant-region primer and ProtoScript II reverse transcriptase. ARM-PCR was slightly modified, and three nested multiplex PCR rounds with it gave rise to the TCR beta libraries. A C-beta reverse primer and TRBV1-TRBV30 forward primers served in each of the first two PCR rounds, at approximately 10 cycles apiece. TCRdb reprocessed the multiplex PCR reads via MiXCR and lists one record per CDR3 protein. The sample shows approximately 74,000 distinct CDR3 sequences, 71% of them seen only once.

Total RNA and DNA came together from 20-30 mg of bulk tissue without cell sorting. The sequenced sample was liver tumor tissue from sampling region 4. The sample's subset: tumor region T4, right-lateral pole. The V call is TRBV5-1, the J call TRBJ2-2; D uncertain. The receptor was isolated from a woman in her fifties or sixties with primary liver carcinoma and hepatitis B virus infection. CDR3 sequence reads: CASTRNTGELFF. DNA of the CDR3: TGCGCTAGCACCCGGAACACCGGGGAGCTGTTTTTT.